These 26 T cell receptor beta chains came from one sample sequenced in a study of cytomegalovirus exposure and HLA in healthy donors. The PCR employed 60 Vbeta primers together with 13 Jbeta primers. Sequencing used immunoSEQ multiplex PCR; TCRdb keeps in-frame clones, though not all of them. The sample contains 95,000 to 100,000 clones, about four fifths of which appear only once. The sample was PBMCs. All receptors derive from a human donor in good health.

The chain is built from TRBV4-1 and TRBJ1-2; 8 nucleotides agree with TRBD1. Germline CDR1 and CDR2: MGHRA and YSYEKL. V gave up 2 bases and J gave up 8 bases; unmatched junction bases: 4. The CDR3 loop spans 13 amino acids. The CDR3 DNA sequence: TGCGCCAGCAGCCAAACAGGGGGTGGGGGCTACACCTTC. Amino acid sequence: CASSQTGGGGYTF.

There are a few counts of this clone. The chain employs TRBV6-5 and TRBJ2-2, with a weak D call TRBD1 (6 bases). V lost 7 bases and J lost 6, with 9 bases in between. Germline loops: CDR1 MNHEY, CDR2 SVGAGI. The CDR3 is 12 residues long. The CDR3 here is CASKQGPGELFF. As DNA, the CDR3 is TGTGCCAGCAAGCAGGGGCCCGGGGAGCTGTTTTTT.

The CDR3 DNA follows: TGCAGCGTTGGCCCTAACGAGGCTACGCAGTATTTT. Its protein is CSVGPNEATQYF. The chain carries TRBV29-1 and TRBJ2-3; no clear D gene. CDR3 size: 12 residues. Germline-derived CDR1 and CDR2 are SQVTM and ANQGSEA. Between the trimmed V and J ends, which lost 4 bases and 8 bases, there was a span of 13 bases.

This chain joins TRBV7-9 and TRBJ2-5; possibly TRBD1 for D (6 bases). TRBJ2-7 matches the DNA end more closely, so the J call is doubtful. CDR1 is SEHNR and CDR2 is FQNEAQ in the germline V gene (reference sequence). The CDR3 covers 14 residues. The CDR3 region is CASSLAGQYYEQYF. In DNA form, the CDR3 reads TGTGCCAGCAGCTTGGCAGGACAGTACTACGAGCAGTACTTC.

The rearrangement uses TRBV2 and TRBJ1-2, with TRBD1 identical over 8 bases. Germline CDR1 and CDR2: SNHLY and FYNNEI. The CDR3 sequence is 14 residues long. V trimming: 8 bases; J trimming: 9 bases; junction bases outside the gene matches: 14. The chain's CDR3 is CASEGGTGQRRYTF. For the CDR3, the DNA is TGTGCCAGCGAGGGAGGGACAGGCCAGAGGCGCTACACCTTC.

The gene calls are TRBV9 and TRBJ2-3, with TRBD1 as a possible D gene (6 bases). Germline-derived CDR1 and CDR2 are SGDLS and YYNGEE. The CDR3 covers 15 residues. Trimming cost V 0 bases and J 2 bases, with 10 bases left between them. This chain's CDR3 is CASSVAGQLTDTQYF. In DNA, the CDR3 is TGTGCCAGCAGCGTAGCGGGACAACTCACAGATACGCAGTATTTT.

This clone occurred once. The same CDR3 also results from other DNA sequences found in this sample. V usage is TRBV5-6 and J usage is TRBJ2-2, with 9 bases aligning to TRBD1. The CDR3 totals 16 residues. V lost 4 bases, J lost 5 bases, and 9 bases stayed unmatched. CDR1 and CDR2 (germline): SGHDT, YYEEEE. CDR3 DNA: TGTGCCAGCAGCCAAAACCGGGACAGGGTGACCGGGGAGCTGTTTTTT. It specifies CASSQNRDRVTGELFF.

The chain couples TRBV6-1 to TRBJ1-2, with D possibly matching TRBD1 (6 bases). Germline V gives CDR1 MNHNS, CDR2 SASEGT. V shed 5 bases and J shed 2 bases, with 15 bases lying between them. The CDR3 sequence is 15 residues long. The CDR3 protein is CASSSRDTGNYGYTF. The CDR3 coding sequence is TGTGCCAGCAGTTCCCGAGATACAGGGAACTATGGCTACACCTTC.

The DNA of the CDR3 is TGTGCCAGCAGACTACAACAGGGGAATCAGCCCCAGCATTTT. It encodes CASRLQQGNQPQHF. The V gene is TRBV6-5, the J gene TRBJ1-5; 7 bases are a match to TRBD1. The J segment lost 4 bases and the V segment lost 6 bases, leaving 6 bases of the junction unmatched. Germline V gene lookup returns CDR1 MNHEY and CDR2 SVGAGI. The CDR3 sequence is 14 residues long.

The chain carries TRBV4-1 and TRBJ2-4; D possibly corresponds to TRBD1 (7 bases). The CDR3 sequence is 15 residues long. CDR1 is MGHRA, CDR2 YSYEKL, per germline. Trimming shortened V by 3 bases and J by 3 bases, and 12 bases separated the two germline ends. This CDR3 is CASSQEGTVKNIQYF. The CDR3 nucleotides are TGCGCCAGCAGCCAGGAGGGGACAGTCAAAAACATTCAGTACTTC.

The gene calls are TRBV6-5 and TRBJ1-2, with 8 bases matching TRBD1. V lost 5 bases and J lost 7; bases outside the gene matches: 9. Germline lookup yields CDR1 MNHEY and CDR2 SVGAGI. CDR3 length: 14 residues. The CDR3 sequence: CASSPLDREVGYTF. CDR3 DNA: TGTGCCAGCAGTCCCTTGGACAGGGAGGTTGGCTACACCTTC.

As concerns this clone: The sample holds other DNA sequences that translate to the same CDR3. J is TRBJ1-5 and V is TRBV6-5; D not resolved. V lost 0 bases to trimming and J lost 7 bases, with 7 bases between them. CDR3 length: 13 amino acids. The germline V gene has CDR1 MNHEY and CDR2 SVGAGI. CDR3 DNA sequence: TGTGCCAGCAGTTACTCCCGGGTACAGCCCCAGCATTTT. Translating it yields CASSYSRVQPQHF.

This clone appeared once. V is TRBV6-5 and J is TRBJ2-7; D is undetermined. CDR1 and CDR2 from the germline V gene are MNHEY and SVGAGI. This CDR3 is built from 15 residues. Trimming removed 0 bases at V and 6 bases at J, with 15 bases between. This chain's CDR3 is CASSYSRPSLPEQYF. The CDR3 DNA follows: TGTGCCAGCAGTTACTCGCGTCCTTCGCTACCCGAGCAGTACTTC.

V gene TRBV6-4 combines with J gene TRBJ2-3, with D possibly being TRBD2 (5 bases). The germline V gene has CDR1 MRHNA and CDR2 SNTAGT. The CDR3 runs 18 residues. V lost 5 bases and J 0 bases, leaving 21 bases between the germline ends. The CDR3 DNA follows: TGTGCCAGCAGTCGGAACCCACCGGACTCAACTAGCACAGATACGCAGTATTTT. This translates into CASSRNPPDSTSTDTQYF.

This chain joins TRBV5-1 and TRBJ1-2; 7 positions agree with TRBD1. Trimming at V came to 2 bases and at J to 6 bases, leaving 13 bases not matched to a gene. The germline V gene encodes CDR1 SGHRS and CDR2 YFSETQ. This CDR3 is 16 amino acids long. CDR3 nucleotide sequence: TGCGCCAGCAGCTTATCTATGGACAGGACGGTCCATGGCTACACCTTC. Translation: CASSLSMDRTVHGYTF.

V is TRBV30 and J is TRBJ2-1, with 8 positions matching TRBD1. Germline V CDR1 and CDR2: GTSNPN, SVGIG (reference sequence). The CDR3 is 14 residues long. The trim removed 3 bases at V and 2 bases at J, leaving 3 bases unmatched. The CDR3 coding sequence is TGTGCCTGGAGAGAGGACAGGGCCTACAATGAGCAGTTCTTC. Residues: CAWREDRAYNEQFF.

The chain joins TRBV2 to TRBJ1-1, with D tentatively TRBD1 (6 bases). This CDR3 has 12 residues. V was shortened by 6 bases and J by 11 bases, with 16 bases between the two germline ends. Germline V gene lookup returns CDR1 SNHLY and CDR2 FYNNEI. CDR3 amino acids: CASSENPRGAFF. The CDR3 DNA sequence: TGTGCCAGCAGCGAGAACCCTAGGGGGGCTTTCTTT.

This chain uses TRBV7-8 with TRBJ1-1; 9 bases agree with TRBD1. J lost 1 base, V lost 0 bases, and 6 bases had no gene match. CDR1 and CDR2 from the germline V gene are SGHVS and FQNEAQ. This CDR3 is built from 17 residues. The DNA of the CDR3 is TGTGCCAGCAGCTTAGCTTTGGGGACAGGGAAGAACACTGAAGCTTTCTTT. This sequence encodes CASSLALGTGKNTEAFF.

The J gene is TRBJ2-1, the V gene TRBV2; 7 bases are a match to TRBD2. CDR3 size: 14 residues. Germline assignment: CDR1 SNHLY and CDR2 FYNNEI. V trimming: 10 bases; J trimming: 4 bases; junction bases outside the gene matches: 10. The DNA of the CDR3 is TGTGCCACCGGACTGGGCGGGAGTTACAATGAGCAGTTCTTC. Residues: CATGLGGSYNEQFF.

This rearrangement joins TRBV11-2 to TRBJ2-4; D gene unclear. The CDR3 extends over 13 amino acids. V lost 7 bases and J 8 bases, leaving 15 bases between the germline ends. CDR1 is SGHAT and CDR2 is FQNNGV in the germline V gene. The CDR3 coding sequence is TGTGCCAGCAAAACCTCTCTGCAGGACATTCAGTACTTC. Translating gives CASKTSLQDIQYF. The whole variable domain, remainder taken from reference TRBV11-2 and TRBJ2-4, is EAGVAQSPRYKIIEKRQSVAFWCNPISGHATLYWYQQILGQGPKLLIQFQNNGVVDDSQLPKDRFSAERLKGVDSTLKIQPAKLEDSAVYLCASKTSLQDIQYFGAGTRLSVL.

The rearrangement joins TRBV27 to TRBJ1-5, with 8 nucleotides matching TRBD1. Unmatched junction bases numbered 10, after V lost 5 bases and J lost 4 bases. CDR3 length: 16 amino acids. Germline V gene lookup returns CDR1 MNHEY and CDR2 SMNVEV (reference sequence). DNA of the CDR3: TGTGCCAGCAGTGCCACACAGGGGGTCGGTAATCAGCCCCAGCATTTT. Residues: CASSATQGVGNQPQHF.

This clone was counted a few times. This rearrangement joins TRBV11-2 to TRBJ1-4; the D is unclear. Germline V gives CDR1 SGHAT, CDR2 FQNNGV. The CDR3 is made up of 12 amino acids. Trimming pared 1 base from V and 15 bases from J, leaving 12 bases between. CDR3 DNA sequence: TGTGCCAGCAGCTTAGCAGCCGGGTCTTTGTTTTTT. Protein sequence: CASSLAAGSLFF.

The chain links TRBV21-1 to TRBJ1-2; the table's D call TRBD1 went unverified against the DNA. TRBV21-1 is assigned pseudogene status. CDR3 length equals 13 residues. CDR3 amino acids: CASSNRDSGGYTF. The CDR3 bases are TGTGCCAGCAGCAACCGGGACAGTGGTGGCTACACCTTC.

The V and J genes are TRBV19 and TRBJ1-1; D is perhaps TRBD1 (5 bases). Germline loops: CDR1 LNHDA, CDR2 SQIVND (reference sequence). This CDR3 is 13 amino acids long. The V end lost 8 bases, the J end lost 1 base, and 11 bases lay between the germline ends. Here the CDR3 reads CASRGIGNTEAFF. The CDR3 DNA follows: TGTGCCAGTCGGGGGATTGGGAACACTGAAGCTTTCTTT.

The J gene is TRBJ2-5, the V gene TRBV4-3; D unresolved. Germline CDR1 reads LGHNA; CDR2 reads YSLEER. The CDR3 is 14 residues long. V was shortened by 1 base and J by 4 bases, with 10 bases between the two germline ends. The CDR3 sequence: CASSQALRRETQYF. The CDR3 DNA follows: TGCGCCAGCAGCCAAGCGTTGAGGCGAGAGACCCAGTACTTC.

V usage is TRBV5-1 and J usage is TRBJ2-1; 13 positions match TRBD2. The CDR3 contains 15 residues. Germline V gene lookup returns CDR1 SGHRS and CDR2 YFSETQ. After removal of 3 bases from V and 5 bases from J, the junction contained 2 bases not matched to a gene. CDR3 bases: TGCGCCAGCAGCTACGGGACTAGCGGGAACAATGAGCAGTTCTTC. This translates into CASSYGTSGNNEQFF.